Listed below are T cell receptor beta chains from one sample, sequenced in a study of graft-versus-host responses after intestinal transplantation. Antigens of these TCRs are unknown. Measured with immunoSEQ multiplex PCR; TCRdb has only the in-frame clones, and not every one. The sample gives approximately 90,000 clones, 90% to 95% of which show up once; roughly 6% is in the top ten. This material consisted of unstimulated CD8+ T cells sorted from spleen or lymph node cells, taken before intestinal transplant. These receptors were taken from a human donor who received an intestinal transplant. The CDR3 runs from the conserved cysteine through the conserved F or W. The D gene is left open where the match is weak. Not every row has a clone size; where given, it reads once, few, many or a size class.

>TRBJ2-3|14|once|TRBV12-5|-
TGTGCTAGTGGTTTGTGGACTAGCACAGATACGCAGTATTTT
CASGLWTSTDTQYF
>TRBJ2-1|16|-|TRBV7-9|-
TGTGCCAGCAGCTTAGCATTGATGGTCTCCTACAATGAGCAGTTCTTC
CASSLALMVSYNEQFF
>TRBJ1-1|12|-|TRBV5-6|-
TGTGCCAGCAGCTTGGGGGTGGGTGAAGCTTTCTTT
CASSLGVGEAFF
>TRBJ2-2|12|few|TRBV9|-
TGTGCCAGCAGCGATGGATCCGGGGAGCTGTTTTTT
CASSDGSGELFF
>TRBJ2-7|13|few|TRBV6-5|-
TGTGCCAGCAGTTACGTGGGAGAGTACGAGCAGTACTTC
CASSYVGEYEQYF
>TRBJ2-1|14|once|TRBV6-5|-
TGTGCCAGCAGTTACAGGGGCGCCTACAATGAGCAGTTCTTC
CASSYRGAYNEQFF
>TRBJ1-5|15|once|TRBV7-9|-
TGTGCCAGCAGGTCCGGGACCCCGGCGGATCAGCCCCAGCATTTT
CASRSGTPADQPQHF
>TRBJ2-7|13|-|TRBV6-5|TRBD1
TGTGCCAGCCCGGGTCAGGGGGCGGGCGAGCAGTACTTC
CASPGQGAGEQYF
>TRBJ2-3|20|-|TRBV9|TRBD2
TGTGCCAGCAGCGCCTCACCTGTGGTAGCGGGGTCGGTTGGCACAGATACGCAGTATTTT
CASSASPVVAGSVGTDTQYF
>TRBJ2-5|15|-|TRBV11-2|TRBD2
TGTGCCAGCAGCCCGGGGACTAGCGGGCTGTCGGCCCAGTACTTC
CASSPGTSGLSAQYF
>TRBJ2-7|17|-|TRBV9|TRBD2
TGTGCCAGCAGCGTAGGTGTCGCGGGGCTAGCGGGAGACGAGCAGTACTTC
CASSVGVAGLAGDEQYF
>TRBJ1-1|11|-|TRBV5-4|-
TGTGCCAGCAGTTTAGGGGATGAAGCTTTCTTT
CASSLGDEAFF
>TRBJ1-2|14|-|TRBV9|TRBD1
TGTGCCAGCAGCGCGGACAGGCCCGTTAAAGGCTACACCTTC
CASSADRPVKGYTF
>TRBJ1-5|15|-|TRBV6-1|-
TGTGCCAGCAGGGCGTACGACAGCACCAATCAGCCCCAGCATTTT
CASRAYDSTNQPQHF
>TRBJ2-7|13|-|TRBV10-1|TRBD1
TGCGCCAGCAACCGGGACAGGACCTACGAGCAGTACTTC
CASNRDRTYEQYF
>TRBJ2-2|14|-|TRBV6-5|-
TGTGCCAGCAGTTACTTATGGGGCGCCGGGGAGCTGTTTTTT
CASSYLWGAGELFF
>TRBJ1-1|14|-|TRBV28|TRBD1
TGTGCCAGCAGTTTAGCAGGGGGCTACACTGAAGCTTTCTTT
CASSLAGGYTEAFF
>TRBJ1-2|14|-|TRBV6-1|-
TGTGCCAGCACCGACCGACGACGAAACTATGGCTACACCTTC
CASTDRRRNYGYTF
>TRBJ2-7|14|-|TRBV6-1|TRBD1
TGTGCCAGCAGGACCGGGACAGCGACCTACGAGCAGTACTTC
CASRTGTATYEQYF
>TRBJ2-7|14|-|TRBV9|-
TGTGCCAGCAGCGAGAGCCCAAGTACGAAGGAGCAGTACTTC
CASSESPSTKEQYF
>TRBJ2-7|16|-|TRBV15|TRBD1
TGTGCCACCAGTTCGTCGGGACAGGAAACGTCCTACGAGCAGTACTTC
CATSSSGQETSYEQYF
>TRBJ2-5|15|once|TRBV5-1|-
TGCGCCAGCAGCTTGGTTAGGACAGACCAAGAGACCCAGTACTTC
CASSLVRTDQETQYF
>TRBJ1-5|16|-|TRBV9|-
TGTGCCAGCAGCGTTCCTCCGGGACACGCAAATCAGCCCCAGCATTTT
CASSVPPGHANQPQHF
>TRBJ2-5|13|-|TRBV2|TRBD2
TGTGCCAGCAGACCGGGACTAGAATTACCCCAGTACTTC
CASRPGLELPQYF
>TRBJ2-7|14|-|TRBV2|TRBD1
TGTGCCAGCAGCTGGACAGGGGGCCCCTACGAGCAGTACTTC
CASSWTGGPYEQYF
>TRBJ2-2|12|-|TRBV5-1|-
TGCGCCAGCATAGGGGTTCCCGGGGAGCTGTTTTTT
CASIGVPGELFF
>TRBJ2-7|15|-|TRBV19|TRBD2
TGTGCCAGTAGTATCGGCAGCGGGGGGTCCTACGAGCAGTACTTC
CASSIGSGGSYEQYF
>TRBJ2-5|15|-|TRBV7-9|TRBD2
TGTGCCAGCAGCCTACTAGCGGGGGTCTTAAAGACCCAGTACTTC
CASSLLAGVLKTQYF
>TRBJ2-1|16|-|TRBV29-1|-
TGCAGCCCGTTTCCTTTTTATTCCGTGACCTACAATGAGCAGTTCTTC
CSPFPFYSVTYNEQFF